A single sample gave rise to the 9 T cell receptor beta chains below, sequenced in a study of cytomegalovirus exposure and HLA in healthy donors. Primers: 60 Vbeta forward and 13 Jbeta reverse. The repertoire was sequenced with immunoSEQ multiplex PCR; TCRdb's copy has only in-frame clones and lacks some. The repertoire holds about 170,000 clones, with approximately 71% as singletons. The sample comprised PBMCs. These receptors all stem from a woman under 30 in good health and CMV-seropositive.

The rearrangement uses TRBV29-1 and TRBJ2-7, with D possibly matching TRBD2 (6 bases). The germline V and J ends were trimmed by 5 bases and 2 bases, with 16 bases remaining between them. The CDR3 has 14 amino acids. Germline assignment: CDR1 SQVTM and CDR2 ANQGSEA. CDR3 in amino acids: CSVLPGEEAYEQYF. The CDR3, as DNA: TGCAGCGTTTTGCCGGGGGAGGAGGCCTACGAGCAGTACTTC.

This clone was seen a few times. This chain joins TRBV18 and TRBJ2-5; weak D call: TRBD1 (6 bases). The V gene's germline CDR1 is KGHSH and CDR2 LQKENI. The CDR3 spans 13 residues. Trimming stripped 7 bases from V and 5 bases from J, with 14 bases between. This CDR3 reads CASCPGHGETQYF. CDR3 sequence (DNA): TGTGCCAGCTGCCCGGGACATGGGGAGACCCAGTACTTC.

This rearrangement joins TRBV7-2 to TRBJ2-2; 15 nucleotides line up with TRBD2. This CDR3 spans 18 amino acids. The trim removed 4 bases at V and 2 bases at J, leaving 5 bases unmatched. Per the germline V gene, CDR1 is SGHTA and CDR2 is FQGNSA. The CDR3 loop is CASSSGLAGGQNTGELFF. The CDR3 nucleotides read TGTGCCAGCAGCTCGGGACTAGCGGGGGGTCAAAACACCGGGGAGCTGTTTTTT.

The chain is built from TRBV7-2 and TRBJ1-6; 12 bases are a match to TRBD1. The trim removed 5 bases at V and 8 bases at J, leaving 10 bases unmatched. The CDR3 runs 17 residues. CDR1 is SGHTA and CDR2 is FQGNSA in the germline V gene. Written as DNA, the CDR3 is TGTGCCAGCAGCCCCGAAGGGGACAGGGGGCTATATTCACCCCTCCACTTT. This encodes CASSPEGDRGLYSPLHF.

The rearrangement uses TRBV6-5 and TRBJ1-5, with D possibly TRBD1 on 6 matching bases. The CDR3 extends over 14 amino acids. Germline V gives CDR1 MNHEY, CDR2 SVGAGI. Trimming cost V 5 bases and J 8 bases, with 16 bases left between them. The CDR3 region is CASSQTGTREPQHF. The CDR3 coding sequence is TGTGCCAGCAGTCAGACAGGCACCCGGGAGCCCCAGCATTTT.

The chain has TRBV29-1 and TRBJ2-1, with 10 nucleotides matching TRBD2. Trimming removed 7 bases from V and 4 bases from J; junction bases left unmatched: 4. CDR1 and CDR2 from the germline V gene are SQVTM and ANQGSEA. The CDR3 is made up of 13 amino acids. CDR3 DNA: TGCAGCGCCAGCGGGGGGGAGTACAATGAGCAGTTCTTC. Translated: CSASGGEYNEQFF.

The genes are TRBV28 and TRBJ2-7; D unclear. The CDR3 spans 14 residues. Per the germline V gene, CDR1 is MDHEN and CDR2 is SYDVKM. V lost 2 bases to trimming and J lost 6 bases, with 14 bases between them. This CDR3 is CASSLARIYGEQYF. CDR3 nucleotides: TGTGCCAGCAGTTTAGCGAGGATATATGGCGAGCAGTACTTC.

This clone was recorded once. The DNA for the CDR3 is TGTGCTAGTGGTCAAAGGACAGCGAACACCGGGGAGCTGTTTTTT. Its protein product is CASGQRTANTGELFF. The V call is TRBV12-5, the J call TRBJ2-2, with a weak D call TRBD1 (6 bases). Trimming removed 5 bases at V and 0 bases at J, with 10 bases between. The V gene's germline CDR1 is LGHNT and CDR2 FRNRAP. This CDR3 is 15 amino acids long.

V usage is TRBV5-5 and J usage is TRBJ1-1; TRBD1 matches at 9 bases. Germline V CDR1 and CDR2: SGHKS, YYEKEE (reference sequence). Germline trimming cut 2 bases from V and 5 bases from J; bases unmatched to any gene: 4. This CDR3 has 14 amino acids. CDR3 region: CASSFAGTGTEAFF. As DNA, the CDR3 is TGTGCCAGCAGCTTCGCCGGGACAGGGACTGAAGCTTTCTTT.